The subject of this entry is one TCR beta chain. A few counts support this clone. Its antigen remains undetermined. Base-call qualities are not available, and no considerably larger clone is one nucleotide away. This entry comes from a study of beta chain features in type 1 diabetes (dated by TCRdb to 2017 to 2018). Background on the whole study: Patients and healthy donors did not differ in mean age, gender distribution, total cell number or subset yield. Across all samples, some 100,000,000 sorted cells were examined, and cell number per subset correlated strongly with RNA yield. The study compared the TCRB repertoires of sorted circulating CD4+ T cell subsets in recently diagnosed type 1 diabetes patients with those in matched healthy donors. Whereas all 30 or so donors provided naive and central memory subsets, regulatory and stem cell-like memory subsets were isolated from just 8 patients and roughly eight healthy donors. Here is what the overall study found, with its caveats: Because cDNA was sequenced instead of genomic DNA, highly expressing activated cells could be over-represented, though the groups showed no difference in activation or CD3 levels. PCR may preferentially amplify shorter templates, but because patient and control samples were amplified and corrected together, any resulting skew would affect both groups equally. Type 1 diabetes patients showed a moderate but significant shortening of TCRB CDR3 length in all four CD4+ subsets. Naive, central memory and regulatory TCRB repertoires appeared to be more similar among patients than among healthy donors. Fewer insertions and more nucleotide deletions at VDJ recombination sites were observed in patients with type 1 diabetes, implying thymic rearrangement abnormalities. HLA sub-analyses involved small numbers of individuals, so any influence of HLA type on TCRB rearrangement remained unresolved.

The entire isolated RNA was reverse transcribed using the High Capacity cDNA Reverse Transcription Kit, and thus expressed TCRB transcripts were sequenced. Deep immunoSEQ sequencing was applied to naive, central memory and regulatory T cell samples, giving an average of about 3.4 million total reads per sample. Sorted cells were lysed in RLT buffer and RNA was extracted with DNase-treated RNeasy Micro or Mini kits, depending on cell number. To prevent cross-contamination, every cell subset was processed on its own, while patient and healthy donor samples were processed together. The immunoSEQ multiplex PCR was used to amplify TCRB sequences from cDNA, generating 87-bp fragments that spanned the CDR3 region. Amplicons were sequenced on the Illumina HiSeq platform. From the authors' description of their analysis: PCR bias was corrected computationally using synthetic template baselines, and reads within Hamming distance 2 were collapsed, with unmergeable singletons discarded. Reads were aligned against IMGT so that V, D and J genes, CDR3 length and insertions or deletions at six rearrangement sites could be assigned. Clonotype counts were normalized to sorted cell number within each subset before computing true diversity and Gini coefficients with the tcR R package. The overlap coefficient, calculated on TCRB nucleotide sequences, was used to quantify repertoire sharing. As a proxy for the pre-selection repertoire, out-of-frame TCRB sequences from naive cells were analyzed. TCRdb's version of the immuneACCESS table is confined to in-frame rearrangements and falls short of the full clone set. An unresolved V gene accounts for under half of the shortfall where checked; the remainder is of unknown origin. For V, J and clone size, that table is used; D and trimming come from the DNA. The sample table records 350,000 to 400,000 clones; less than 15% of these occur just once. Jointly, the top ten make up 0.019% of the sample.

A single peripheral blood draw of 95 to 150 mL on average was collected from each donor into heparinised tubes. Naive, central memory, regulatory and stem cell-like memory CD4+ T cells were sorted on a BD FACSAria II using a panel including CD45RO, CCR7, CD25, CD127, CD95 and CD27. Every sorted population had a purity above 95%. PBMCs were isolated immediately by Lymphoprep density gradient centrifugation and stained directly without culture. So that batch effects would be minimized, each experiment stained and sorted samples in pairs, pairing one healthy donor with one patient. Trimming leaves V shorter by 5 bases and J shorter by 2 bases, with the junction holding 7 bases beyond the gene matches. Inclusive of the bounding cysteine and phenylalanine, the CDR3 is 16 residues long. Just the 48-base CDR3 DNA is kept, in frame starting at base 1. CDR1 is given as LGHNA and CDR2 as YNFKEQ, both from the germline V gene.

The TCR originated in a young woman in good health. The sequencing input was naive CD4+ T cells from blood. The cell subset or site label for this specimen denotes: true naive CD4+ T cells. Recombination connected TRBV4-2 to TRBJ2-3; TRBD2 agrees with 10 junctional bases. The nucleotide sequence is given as TGTGCCAGCAGCGTCGCAGCGGGAGGGCACACAGATACGCAGTATTTT. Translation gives CASSVAAGGHTDTQYF.